This T cell receptor (beta chain) was profiled in a study of beta chain features in type 1 diabetes. Overall study context: Patients looked much like healthy donors when it came to age, gender and cell yields.

On this clone: Antigen: not known. Additional DNA sequences in this sample encode the identical CDR3.

The V end was cut by 1 base, the J end by 4 bases, with 5 bases between. The CDR3 is 12 amino acids. Germline V gene sequence: CDR1 SEHNR, CDR2 FQNEAQ (reference sequence). Reverse transcribing all isolated RNA meant expressed TCRB transcripts were sequenced. Sequenced by immunoSEQ multiplex PCR; TCRdb stores in-frame clones only, minus some. Here the sample spans 680,000 or so clones, 13% being singletons. Regarding the study as a whole: Type 1 diabetes patients had moderately but significantly shorter TCRB CDR3s in all four CD4+ subsets. Since sequencing was performed on cDNA, cells with high TCR expression could be over-represented. At VDJ recombination sites, type 1 diabetes patients had fewer insertions and more deleted nucleotides.

CD4+ naive, central memory, regulatory and stem cell-like memory subsets were isolated by sorting on CD45RO/CCR7/CD25/CD127/CD95/CD27. The sequence was collected from a man between 18 and 29 years old with type 1 diabetes. The chain recombines TRBV7-9 with TRBJ2-7; no clear D gene. Sample: naive CD4+ T cells from blood. Here the CDR3 DNA reads TGTGCCAGCAGCTTAGTCGGGTACGAGCAGTACTTC. This gives the protein CASSLVGYEQYF.